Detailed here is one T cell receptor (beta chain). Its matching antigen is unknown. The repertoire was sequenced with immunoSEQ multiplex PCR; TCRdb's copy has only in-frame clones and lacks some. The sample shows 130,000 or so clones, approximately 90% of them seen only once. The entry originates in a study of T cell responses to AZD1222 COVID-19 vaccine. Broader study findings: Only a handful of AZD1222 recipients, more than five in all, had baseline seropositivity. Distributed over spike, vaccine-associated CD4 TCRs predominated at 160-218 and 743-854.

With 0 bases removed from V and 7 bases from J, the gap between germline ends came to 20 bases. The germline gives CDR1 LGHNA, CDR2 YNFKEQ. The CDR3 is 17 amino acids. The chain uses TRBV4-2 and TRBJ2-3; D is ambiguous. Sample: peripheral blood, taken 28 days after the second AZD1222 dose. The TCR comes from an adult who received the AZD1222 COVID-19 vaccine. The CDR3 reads CASSQETANRGLHTQYF. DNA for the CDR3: TGTGCCAGCAGCCAAGAGACGGCCAACCGTGGTTTACATACGCAGTATTTT.